By sample fraction, the clone carrying this T cell receptor (beta chain) is medium-sized. Its specificity is not known. After constant-region reverse-primer amplification, full-length variable regions underwent semi-nested PCR with Nested Universal Primer A. TCRdb ran MiXCR on the 5' RACE reads and lists one entry per CDR3 protein. The top ten hold over 2.5% of the sample, which has about 64,000 distinct CDR3 sequences, approximately 23% seen once. Study-wide results and limits: Tumor-infiltrating Treg TCR alpha and beta sequences overlapped most with tumor naive CD4+ T cells, then blood naive. Tumor memory CD4+ T cell TCR gene usage was found to cluster with blood and lymph node memory CD4+ cells and with lymph node naive CD4+ cells.

Memory CD4+ cells were defined as CD4+CD45RO+CD25-. The material sequenced was memory CD4+ T cells sorted from a lymph node. Subset defined: memory CD4+ T cells, CD4+CD45RO+CD25-. The receptor was derived from a female donor with breast cancer.

This CDR3 reads CSARDREDGYTF. Written as DNA, the CDR3 is TGCAGTGCTAGAGATCGGGAAGATGGCTACACCTTC. V and J are TRBV20-1 and TRBJ1-2, with D unresolved. Germline CDR1 reads DFQATT; CDR2 reads SNEGSKA (reference sequence). This CDR3 spans 12 amino acids. Trimming stripped 0 bases from V and 6 bases from J, with 8 bases between.